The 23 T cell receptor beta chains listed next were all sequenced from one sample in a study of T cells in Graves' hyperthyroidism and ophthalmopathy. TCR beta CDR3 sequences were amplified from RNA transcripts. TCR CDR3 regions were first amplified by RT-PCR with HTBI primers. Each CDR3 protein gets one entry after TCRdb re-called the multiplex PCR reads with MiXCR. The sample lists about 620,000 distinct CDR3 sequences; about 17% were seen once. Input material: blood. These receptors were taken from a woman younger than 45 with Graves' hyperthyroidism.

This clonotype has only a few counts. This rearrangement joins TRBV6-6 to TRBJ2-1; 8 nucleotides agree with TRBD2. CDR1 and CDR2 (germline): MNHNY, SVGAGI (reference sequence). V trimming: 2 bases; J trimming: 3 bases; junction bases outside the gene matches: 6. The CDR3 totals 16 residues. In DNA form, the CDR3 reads TGTGCCAGCAGTTACCGCCTCCGGGAGGGCTACAATGAGCAGTTCTTC. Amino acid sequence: CASSYRLREGYNEQFF.

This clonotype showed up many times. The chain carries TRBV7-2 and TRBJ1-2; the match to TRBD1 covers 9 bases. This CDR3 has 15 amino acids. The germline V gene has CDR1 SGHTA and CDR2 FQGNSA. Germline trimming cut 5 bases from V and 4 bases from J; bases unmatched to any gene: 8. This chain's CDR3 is CASSLGQGGTYGYTF. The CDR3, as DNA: TGTGCCAGCAGCCTGGGACAGGGAGGGACCTATGGCTACACCTTC.

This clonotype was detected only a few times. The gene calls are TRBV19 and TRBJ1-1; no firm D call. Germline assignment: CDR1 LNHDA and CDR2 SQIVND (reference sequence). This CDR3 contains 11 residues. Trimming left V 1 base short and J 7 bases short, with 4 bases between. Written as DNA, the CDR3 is TGTGCCAGTAGTATAGGCAATGAAGCTTTCTTT. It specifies CASSIGNEAFF.

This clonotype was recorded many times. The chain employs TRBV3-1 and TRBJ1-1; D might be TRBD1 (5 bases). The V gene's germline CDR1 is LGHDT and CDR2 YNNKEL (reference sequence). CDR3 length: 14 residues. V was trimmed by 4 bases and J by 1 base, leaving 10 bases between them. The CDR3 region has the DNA TGTGCCAGCAGCCTCAGGGCCGCGAACACTGAAGCTTTCTTT. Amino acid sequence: CASSLRAANTEAFF.

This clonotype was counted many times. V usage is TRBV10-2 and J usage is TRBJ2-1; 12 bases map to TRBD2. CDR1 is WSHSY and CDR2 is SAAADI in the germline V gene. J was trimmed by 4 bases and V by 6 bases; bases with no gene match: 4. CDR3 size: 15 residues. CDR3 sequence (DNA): TGCGCCAGCAGGGTAGGACTAGCGGGGTACAATGAGCAGTTCTTC. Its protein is CASRVGLAGYNEQFF.

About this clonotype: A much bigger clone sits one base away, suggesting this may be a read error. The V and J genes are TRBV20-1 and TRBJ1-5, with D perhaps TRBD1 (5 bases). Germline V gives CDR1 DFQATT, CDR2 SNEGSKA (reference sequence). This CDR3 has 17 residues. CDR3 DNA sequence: TGCAGTGCTAGAGATGGAGACAGCCTTCATAGCAATCAGCGCCAGCATTTT. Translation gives CSARDGDSLHSNQRQHF.

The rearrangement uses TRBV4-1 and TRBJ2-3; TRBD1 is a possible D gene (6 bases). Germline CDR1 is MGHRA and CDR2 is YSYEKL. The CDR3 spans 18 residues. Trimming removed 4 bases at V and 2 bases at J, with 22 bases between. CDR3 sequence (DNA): TGCGCCAGCAGCCTCAGCCCCGGGACACCTGAATTCACAGATACGCAGTATTTT. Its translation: CASSLSPGTPEFTDTQYF.

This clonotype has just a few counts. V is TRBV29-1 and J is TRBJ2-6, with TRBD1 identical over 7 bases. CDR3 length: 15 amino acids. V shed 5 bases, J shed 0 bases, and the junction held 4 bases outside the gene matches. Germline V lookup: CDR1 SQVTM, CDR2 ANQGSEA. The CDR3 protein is CSVSGTASGANVLTF. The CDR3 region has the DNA TGCAGCGTTTCCGGGACAGCCTCTGGGGCCAACGTCCTGACTTTC.

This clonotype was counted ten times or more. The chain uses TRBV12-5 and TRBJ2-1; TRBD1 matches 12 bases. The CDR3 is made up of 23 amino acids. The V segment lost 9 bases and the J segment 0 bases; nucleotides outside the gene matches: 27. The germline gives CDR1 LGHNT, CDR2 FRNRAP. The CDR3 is CARSQRHPQTGTGGHLSYNEQFF. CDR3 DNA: TGTGCTAGGTCCCAGCGGCATCCTCAAACCGGGACAGGGGGCCACCTCTCCTACAATGAGCAGTTCTTC.

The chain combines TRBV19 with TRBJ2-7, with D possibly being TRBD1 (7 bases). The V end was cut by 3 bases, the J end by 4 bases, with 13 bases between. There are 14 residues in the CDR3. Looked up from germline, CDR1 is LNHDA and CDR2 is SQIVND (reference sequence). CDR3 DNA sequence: TGTGCCAGTAGTATTCGGCCAGGGGGGTACGAGCAGTACTTC. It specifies CASSIRPGGYEQYF.

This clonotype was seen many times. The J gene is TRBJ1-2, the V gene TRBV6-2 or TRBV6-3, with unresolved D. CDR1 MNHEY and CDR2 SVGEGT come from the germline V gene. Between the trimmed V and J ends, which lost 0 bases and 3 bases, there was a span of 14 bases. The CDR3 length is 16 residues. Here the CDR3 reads CASSYSGETSDYGYTF. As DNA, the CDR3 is TGTGCCAGCAGTTACTCGGGCGAGACGTCAGACTATGGCTACACCTTC.

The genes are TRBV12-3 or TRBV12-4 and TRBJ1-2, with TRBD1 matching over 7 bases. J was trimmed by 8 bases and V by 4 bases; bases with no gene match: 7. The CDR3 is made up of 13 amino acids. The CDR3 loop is CASSSQGPWGYTF. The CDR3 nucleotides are TGTGCCAGCAGTTCACAGGGGCCGTGGGGCTACACCTTC.

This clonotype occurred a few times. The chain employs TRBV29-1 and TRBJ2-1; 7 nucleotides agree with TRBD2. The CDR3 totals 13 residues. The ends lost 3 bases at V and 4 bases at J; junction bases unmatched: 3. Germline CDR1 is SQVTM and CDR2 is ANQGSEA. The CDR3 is CSVEGEGYNEQFF. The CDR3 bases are TGCAGCGTTGAGGGGGAGGGTTACAATGAGCAGTTCTTC.

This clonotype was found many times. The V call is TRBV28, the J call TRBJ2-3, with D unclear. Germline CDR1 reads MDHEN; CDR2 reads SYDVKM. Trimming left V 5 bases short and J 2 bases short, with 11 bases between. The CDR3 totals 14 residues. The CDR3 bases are TGTGCCAGCAGTCGCGCCTCGTACACAGATACGCAGTATTTT. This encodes CASSRASYTDTQYF.

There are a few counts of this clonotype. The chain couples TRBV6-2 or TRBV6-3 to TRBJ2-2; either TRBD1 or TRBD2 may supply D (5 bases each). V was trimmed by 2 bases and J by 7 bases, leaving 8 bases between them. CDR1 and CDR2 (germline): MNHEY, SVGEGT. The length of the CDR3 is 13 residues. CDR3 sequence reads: CASSYGTVGELFF. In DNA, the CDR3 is TGTGCCAGCAGTTACGGGACCGTCGGGGAGCTGTTTTTT.

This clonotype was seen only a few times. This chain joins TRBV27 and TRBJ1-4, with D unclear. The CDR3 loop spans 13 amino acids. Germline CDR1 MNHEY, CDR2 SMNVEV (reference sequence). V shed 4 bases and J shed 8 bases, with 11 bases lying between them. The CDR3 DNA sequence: TGTGCCAGCAGTTCGGGTGTACGGGAAAAACTGTTTTTT. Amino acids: CASSSGVREKLFF.

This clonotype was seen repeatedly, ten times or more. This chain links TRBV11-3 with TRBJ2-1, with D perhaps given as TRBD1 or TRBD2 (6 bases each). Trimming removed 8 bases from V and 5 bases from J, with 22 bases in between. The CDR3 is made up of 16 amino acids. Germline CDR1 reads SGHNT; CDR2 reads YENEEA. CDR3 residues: CASENGGRAGNNEQFF. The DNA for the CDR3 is TGTGCCAGCGAGAACGGGGGCAGGGCGGGGAACAATGAGCAGTTCTTC.

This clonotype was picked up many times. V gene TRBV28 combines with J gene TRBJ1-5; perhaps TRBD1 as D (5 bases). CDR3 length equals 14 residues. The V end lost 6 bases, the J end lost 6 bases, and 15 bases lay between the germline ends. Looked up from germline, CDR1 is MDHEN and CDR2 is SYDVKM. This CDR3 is CASREVAGLQPQHF. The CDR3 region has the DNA TGTGCCAGCAGAGAGGTGGCAGGGCTTCAGCCCCAGCATTTT.

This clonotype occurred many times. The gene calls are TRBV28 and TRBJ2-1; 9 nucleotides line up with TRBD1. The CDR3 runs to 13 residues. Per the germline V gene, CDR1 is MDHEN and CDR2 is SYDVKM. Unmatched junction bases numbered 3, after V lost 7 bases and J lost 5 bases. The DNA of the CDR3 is TGTGCCAGCACCCGGGACAGGGACAATGAGCAGTTCTTC. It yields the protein CASTRDRDNEQFF.

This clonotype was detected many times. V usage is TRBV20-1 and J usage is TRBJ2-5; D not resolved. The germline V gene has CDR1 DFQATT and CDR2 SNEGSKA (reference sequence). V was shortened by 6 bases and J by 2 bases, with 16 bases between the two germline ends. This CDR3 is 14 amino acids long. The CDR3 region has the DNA TGCAGTGCACTCCCCCTCTATGTTCAAGAGACCCAGTACTTC. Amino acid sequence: CSALPLYVQETQYF.

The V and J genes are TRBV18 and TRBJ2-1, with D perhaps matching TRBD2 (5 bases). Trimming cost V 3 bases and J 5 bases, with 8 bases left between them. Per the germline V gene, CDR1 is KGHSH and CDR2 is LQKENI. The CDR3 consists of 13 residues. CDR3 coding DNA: TGTGCCAGCTCACCCAGACTAAACAATGAGCAGTTCTTC. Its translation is CASSPRLNNEQFF.

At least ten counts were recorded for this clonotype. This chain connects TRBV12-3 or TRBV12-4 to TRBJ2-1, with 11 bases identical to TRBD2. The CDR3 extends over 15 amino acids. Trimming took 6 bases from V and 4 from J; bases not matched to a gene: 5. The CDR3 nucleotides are TGTGCCAGCAGCCCAACTAGCGGGGGTTACAATGAGCAGTTCTTC. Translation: CASSPTSGGYNEQFF.

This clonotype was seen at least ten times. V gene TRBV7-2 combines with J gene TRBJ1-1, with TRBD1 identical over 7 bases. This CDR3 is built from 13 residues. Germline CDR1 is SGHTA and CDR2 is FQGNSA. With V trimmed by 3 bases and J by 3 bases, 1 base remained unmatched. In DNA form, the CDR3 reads TGTGCCAGCAGCTTTACAGGGGACACTGAAGCTTTCTTT. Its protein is CASSFTGDTEAFF.